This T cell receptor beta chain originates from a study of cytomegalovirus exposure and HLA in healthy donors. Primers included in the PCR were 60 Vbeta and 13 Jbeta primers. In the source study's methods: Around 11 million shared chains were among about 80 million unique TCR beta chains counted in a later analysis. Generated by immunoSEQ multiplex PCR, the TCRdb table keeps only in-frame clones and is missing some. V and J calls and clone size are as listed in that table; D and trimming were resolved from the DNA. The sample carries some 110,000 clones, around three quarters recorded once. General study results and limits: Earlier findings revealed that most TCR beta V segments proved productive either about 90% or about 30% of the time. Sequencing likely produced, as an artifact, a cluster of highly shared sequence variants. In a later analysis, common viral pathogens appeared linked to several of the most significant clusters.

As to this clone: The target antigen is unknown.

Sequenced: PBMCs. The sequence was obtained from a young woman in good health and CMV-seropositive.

CDR3 nucleotides: TGTGCCAGTAGTAGAGGGGACATAACTTCTTACGAGCAGTACTTC. This sequence encodes CASSRGDITSYEQYF. The rearrangement joins TRBV19 to TRBJ2-7; possible D gene TRBD1, 6 bases. Germline loops: CDR1 LNHDA, CDR2 SQIVND (reference sequence). The CDR3 has 15 residues. V was shortened by 4 bases and J by 4 bases, with 17 bases between the two germline ends.